The 6 T cell receptor beta chains presented below share a single source sample, sequenced in a study of a mutant IDH1 vaccine in newly diagnosed glioma. Method: immunoSEQ multiplex PCR; TCRdb's copy keeps in-frame clones and lacks some. The data hold 30,000 to 40,000 clones, with more than 80% observed a single time. Noted time point: week 23, last vaccination. Each vaccine dose was 300 ug of mutant IDH1 20-mer peptide, with topical imiquimod. Antigen specificity for these receptors is unknown. The material sequenced was PBMCs, taken from a glioma patient whose treatment included an IDH1 peptide vaccine. The receptors shown here come from a man aged 40-50 years with glioma.

The V gene is TRBV2, the J gene TRBJ2-1, with D possibly being TRBD1 (7 bases). Germline V gives CDR1 SNHLY, CDR2 FYNNEI. This CDR3 has 18 amino acids. Trimming took 2 bases from V and 0 from J, leaving 17 bases between them. CDR3 in DNA: TGTGCCAGCAGTGAAATCATTTGGCGGGACAGCTCCTACAATGAGCAGTTCTTC. It specifies CASSEIIWRDSSYNEQFF. The full variable domain, in which reference TRBV2 and TRBJ2-1 provide the parts outside the CDR3, is EPEVTQTPSHQVTQMGQEVILRCVPISNHLYFYWYRQILGQKVEFLVSFYNNEISEKSEIFDDQFSVERPDGSNFTLKIRSTKLEDSAMYFCASSEIIWRDSSYNEQFFGPGTRLTVL.

The chain uses TRBV29-1 and TRBJ1-3, with 9 bases aligning to TRBD1. Germline assignment: CDR1 SQVTM and CDR2 ANQGSEA. V dropped 6 bases and J dropped 7; count of bases not matched to a gene: 10. The CDR3 covers 14 residues. The CDR3 region has the DNA TGCAGCGTGGCAACACAGGGGGCTCAGAACACCATATATTTT. Residues: CSVATQGAQNTIYF.

A single count supports this clone. The chain has TRBV2 and TRBJ2-4; 10 nucleotides match TRBD1. CDR3 length: 17 amino acids. Per germline, CDR1 SNHLY and CDR2 FYNNEI. The V gene end was trimmed by 7 bases and the J gene end by 0 bases; junction bases not matched to a gene: 9. The CDR3 spells CASTRDRGWGAKNIQYF. As DNA, the CDR3 is TGTGCCAGCACCCGGGACAGGGGATGGGGAGCCAAAAACATTCAGTACTTC.

The chain joins TRBV6-5 to TRBJ2-7; the D is unclear. Germline CDR1 reads MNHEY; CDR2 reads SVGAGI. CDR3 length: 13 amino acids. Trimming shortened V by 6 bases and J by 3 bases, and 12 bases separated the two germline ends. The CDR3 protein is CASRSPSRYEQYF. The CDR3 DNA reads as TGTGCCAGCAGATCTCCCAGCCGCTACGAGCAGTACTTC.

The chain joins TRBV2 to TRBJ2-1; 12 bases fit TRBD2. V was pared by 1 base and J by 8 bases, with 3 bases of the junction left unmatched. Germline lookup yields CDR1 SNHLY and CDR2 FYNNEI. CDR3 length equals 15 residues. This CDR3 reads CASSEGLAGVDEQFF. CDR3 coding DNA: TGTGCCAGCAGTGAAGGACTAGCGGGGGTTGATGAGCAGTTCTTC.

Relative to its sample, this clone is large. V and J are TRBV6-1 and TRBJ1-3; 7 nucleotides align to TRBD1. Looked up from germline, CDR1 is MNHNS and CDR2 is SASEGT. V trimming: 4 bases; J trimming: 6 bases; junction bases outside the gene matches: 6. This CDR3 has 14 residues. The CDR3 is CASSAGTAVNTIYF. CDR3 DNA sequence: TGTGCCAGCAGTGCCGGGACAGCGGTAAACACCATATATTTT.